A selection of T cell receptor beta chains follows, all from one sample in a study of blood T cell repertoires in COVID-19. Profiled with immunoSEQ multiplex PCR; TCRdb holds only in-frame clones, not every one. Of more than 150,000 clones listed, roughly 87% are singletons. The sequencing sample was made of PBMCs or T cells enriched from blood (not recorded which). The receptors were gathered from a woman aged 45 to 65 who had recovered from COVID-19. Both conserved end residues are part of each CDR3. The order of the fields is J gene, clone size, V gene, CDR3 protein. The listing skips clone size in some rows; elsewhere it reads once, few, many or a size class.

j_call: TRBJ1-5
clone_size: NA
v_call: TRBV28
cdr3_aa: CASSSATIWTGLVNQPQHF

j_call: TRBJ2-7
clone_size: NA
v_call: TRBV11-3
cdr3_aa: CASSWTVLSSYEQYF

j_call: TRBJ2-1
clone_size: NA
v_call: TRBV28
cdr3_aa: CASSSGVYNEQFF

j_call: TRBJ1-5
clone_size: NA
v_call: TRBV24-1
cdr3_aa: CATSDGQGVQQPQHF

j_call: TRBJ1-1
clone_size: NA
v_call: TRBV2
cdr3_aa: CASRGGRSGTEAFF

j_call: TRBJ1-1
clone_size: NA
v_call: TRBV2
cdr3_aa: CASSEGGRNTEAFF

j_call: TRBJ2-6
clone_size: NA
v_call: TRBV28
cdr3_aa: CASSPLGAGANVLTF

j_call: TRBJ2-2
clone_size: NA
v_call: TRBV3-1/TRBV3-2
cdr3_aa: CASSLSGRKVGELFF

j_call: TRBJ1-5
clone_size: NA
v_call: TRBV27
cdr3_aa: CASSSGQLVGPQHF

j_call: TRBJ2-3
clone_size: NA
v_call: TRBV10-2
cdr3_aa: CASSPSSPSAPTQYF

j_call: TRBJ2-2
clone_size: NA
v_call: TRBV24-1
cdr3_aa: CATSDKVGQGNTGELFF

j_call: TRBJ1-3
clone_size: NA
v_call: TRBV27
cdr3_aa: CASSLAGVGNTIYF

j_call: TRBJ2-1
clone_size: NA
v_call: TRBV27
cdr3_aa: CASSPGPGGQFF

j_call: TRBJ1-2
clone_size: NA
v_call: TRBV5-1
cdr3_aa: CASSLEGTGGYGYTF

j_call: TRBJ1-3
clone_size: NA
v_call: TRBV3-1/TRBV3-2
cdr3_aa: CASSQGNLVASGNTIYF

j_call: TRBJ1-2
clone_size: NA
v_call: TRBV19
cdr3_aa: CASSTTGARSYTF

j_call: TRBJ2-1
clone_size: NA
v_call: TRBV11-2
cdr3_aa: CASSPRLGYNEQFF

j_call: TRBJ2-1
clone_size: NA
v_call: TRBV15
cdr3_aa: CATSRDDQVSEAGYNEQFF

j_call: TRBJ1-1
clone_size: NA
v_call: TRBV28
cdr3_aa: CASSQRRPEAFF

j_call: TRBJ1-3
clone_size: once
v_call: TRBV2
cdr3_aa: CASRTGQGASGNTIYF

j_call: TRBJ1-1
clone_size: NA
v_call: TRBV27
cdr3_aa: CASSLGRNTEAFF

j_call: TRBJ1-2
clone_size: once
v_call: TRBV5-1
cdr3_aa: CASARDNLAYGYTF

j_call: TRBJ2-5
clone_size: NA
v_call: TRBV7-2
cdr3_aa: CASSTRVPQETQYF

j_call: TRBJ2-1
clone_size: NA
v_call: TRBV7-2
cdr3_aa: CASSLRRLAGASEQFF

j_call: TRBJ2-2
clone_size: NA
v_call: TRBV6-5
cdr3_aa: CASSSRTGSTGELFF

j_call: TRBJ1-1
clone_size: NA
v_call: TRBV28
cdr3_aa: CASSLTGGQAEAFF

j_call: TRBJ2-7
clone_size: NA
v_call: TRBV11-2
cdr3_aa: CASSLSSGSPSYEQYF

j_call: TRBJ2-1
clone_size: many
v_call: TRBV6-4
cdr3_aa: CASSDRVGSGGEQFF

j_call: TRBJ2-3
clone_size: NA
v_call: TRBV11-2
cdr3_aa: CASSPTGGASDTQYF

j_call: TRBJ1-2
clone_size: NA
v_call: TRBV4-1
cdr3_aa: CASSQAQVRDYGYTF

j_call: TRBJ1-3
clone_size: NA
v_call: TRBV5-1
cdr3_aa: CASSYTDRDSGNTIYF

j_call: TRBJ2-7
clone_size: NA
v_call: TRBV5-1
cdr3_aa: CASSLAPPRDEQYF

j_call: TRBJ1-1
clone_size: NA
v_call: TRBV7-8
cdr3_aa: CASSSRQVTTEAFF

j_call: TRBJ2-3
clone_size: once
v_call: TRBV5-1
cdr3_aa: CASSTGTGATDTQYF

j_call: TRBJ2-3
clone_size: NA
v_call: TRBV30
cdr3_aa: CAWGKDRVPADTQYF

j_call: TRBJ1-4
clone_size: NA
v_call: TRBV5-1
cdr3_aa: CASSLAPTGTNEKLFF

j_call: TRBJ2-1
clone_size: NA
v_call: TRBV5-1
cdr3_aa: CASSLSTSSYNEQFF

j_call: TRBJ2-1
clone_size: NA
v_call: TRBV5-1
cdr3_aa: CASSSGSGSSYNEQFF

j_call: TRBJ2-3
clone_size: NA
v_call: TRBV4-1
cdr3_aa: CASSQGQGLSTDTQYF

j_call: TRBJ1-2
clone_size: NA
v_call: TRBV7-2
cdr3_aa: CASSYNLGGGGNYGYTF

j_call: TRBJ1-4
clone_size: NA
v_call: TRBV27
cdr3_aa: CASSRRYNEKLFF

j_call: TRBJ1-5
clone_size: NA
v_call: TRBV2
cdr3_aa: CASRALGQGLQPQHF

j_call: TRBJ2-2
clone_size: NA
v_call: TRBV4-1
cdr3_aa: CASSQDTSGSHDTGELFF

j_call: TRBJ1-3
clone_size: NA
v_call: TRBV30
cdr3_aa: CAWDRLSSGNTIYF

j_call: TRBJ2-6
clone_size: NA
v_call: TRBV11-2
cdr3_aa: CASRRLAGGANVLTF

j_call: TRBJ2-7
clone_size: NA
v_call: TRBV27
cdr3_aa: CASSLDNSRVLEQYF

j_call: TRBJ2-1
clone_size: once
v_call: TRBV5-4
cdr3_aa: CASSLGIERERSYNEQFF

j_call: TRBJ1-1
clone_size: NA
v_call: TRBV7-9
cdr3_aa: CASSLVLGRVTEAFF

j_call: TRBJ2-3
clone_size: once
v_call: TRBV7-3
cdr3_aa: CASSRLVRDTQYF

j_call: TRBJ2-7
clone_size: NA
v_call: TRBV11-3
cdr3_aa: CASSAGRTGELTEQYF

j_call: TRBJ1-5
clone_size: NA
v_call: TRBV6-2/TRBV6-3
cdr3_aa: CASSYGRGTPREPQHF

j_call: TRBJ1-1
clone_size: NA
v_call: TRBV6-5
cdr3_aa: CASCSFREVTEAFF

j_call: TRBJ2-1
clone_size: once
v_call: TRBV5-6
cdr3_aa: CASSLLHEQFF

j_call: TRBJ2-7
clone_size: NA
v_call: TRBV28
cdr3_aa: CASSFLGAKQYF

j_call: TRBJ2-3
clone_size: NA
v_call: TRBV28
cdr3_aa: CASSFGLSGGPRTDTQYF

j_call: TRBJ2-7
clone_size: NA
v_call: TRBV7-2
cdr3_aa: CASGRTVSSSYEQYF

j_call: TRBJ1-1
clone_size: few
v_call: TRBV20-1
cdr3_aa: CSAGRGTEAFF

j_call: TRBJ2-5
clone_size: once
v_call: TRBV5-1
cdr3_aa: CASSQDPSGSFTKTQYF

j_call: TRBJ1-1
clone_size: NA
v_call: TRBV29-1
cdr3_aa: CSGEDRAEAFF